One sample yielded the 8 T cell receptor beta chains listed below, sequenced in a study of beta chain features in type 1 diabetes. TCRB transcripts that were expressed got sequenced, as all of the isolated RNA had been reverse transcribed. The table came from immunoSEQ multiplex PCR; TCRdb's copy has only in-frame clones and leaves some out. The sample holds hundreds of thousands of clones, roughly 10% seen once. The sequencing sample was made of naive CD4+ T cells from blood. All receptors derive from a woman aged 18-29 years in good health.

The rearrangement uses TRBV7-2 and TRBJ2-1; TRBD2 agrees at 10 bases. The CDR3 length is 15 residues. Germline CDR1 reads SGHTA; CDR2 reads FQGNSA. Trimming at V came to 6 bases and at J to 4 bases, leaving 6 bases not matched to a gene. In nucleotides, the CDR3 is TGTGCCAGCAGTCCTAGCGGGAGTGGGTACAATGAGCAGTTCTTC. Translating gives CASSPSGSGYNEQFF.

This chain connects TRBV7-2 to TRBJ2-2; 10 bases are a match to TRBD2. The germline gives CDR1 SGHTA, CDR2 FQGNSA. After removal of 4 bases from V and 4 bases from J, the junction contained 12 bases not matched to a gene. There are 18 residues in the CDR3. The DNA of the CDR3 is TGTGCCAGCAGCTCCCAGCCCCTCGGACTAGCGGTCACCGGGGAGCTGTTTTTT. It encodes CASSSQPLGLAVTGELFF.

This rearrangement joins TRBV9 to TRBJ1-6, with D hard to call. Trimming took off 4 bases at V and 11 bases at J, with 13 bases between the two ends. Germline V gives CDR1 SGDLS, CDR2 YYNGEE. The CDR3 consists of 13 residues. This CDR3 is CASSFSGSPPLHF. The DNA for the CDR3 is TGTGCCAGCAGCTTCTCGGGGAGCCCACCCCTCCACTTT.

This clone was counted a few times. V usage is TRBV30 and J usage is TRBJ2-7; D is uncertain. The CDR3 runs to 13 residues. From germline, CDR1 is GTSNPN and CDR2 SVGIG (reference sequence). Trimming took off 0 bases at V and 7 bases at J, with 13 bases between the two ends. This CDR3 is CAWSVDFISEQYF. In nucleotides, the CDR3 is TGTGCCTGGAGTGTTGATTTTATATCGGAGCAGTACTTC. Variable domain in full (rest from reference TRBV30 and TRBJ2-7): SQTIHQWPATLVQPVGSPLSLECTVEGTSNPNLYWYRQAAGRGLQLLFYSVGIGQISSEVPQNLSASRPQDRQFILSSKKLLLSDSGFYLCAWSVDFISEQYFGPGTRLTVT.

The chain links TRBV12-2 to TRBJ1-2; TRBD1 reflects the table's D call only, with no check against the DNA. TRBV12-2 is a pseudogene. The CDR3 consists of 13 residues. The CDR3 loop is CASRPRTAYGYTF. The CDR3 DNA reads as TGTGCAAGTCGTCCTCGGACAGCCTATGGCTACACCTTC.

This clone was recorded many times. The chain is built from TRBV4-3 and TRBJ2-3, with D hard to call. V was trimmed by 1 base and J by 6 bases, leaving 8 bases between them. The CDR3 has 13 amino acids. Germline CDR1 and CDR2: LGHNA and YSLEER. The CDR3 reads CASSQGSFDTQYF. The CDR3 DNA reads as TGCGCCAGCAGCCAAGGGTCCTTCGATACGCAGTATTTT.

The V call is TRBV6-5, the J call TRBJ2-5, with D possibly being TRBD1 (6 bases). V was trimmed by 2 bases and J by 7 bases, leaving 14 bases between them. This CDR3 spans 14 amino acids. Per the germline V gene, CDR1 is MNHEY and CDR2 is SVGAGI. CDR3: CASSYGGQYGTQYF. The CDR3 coding sequence is TGTGCCAGCAGTTACGGGGGACAATATGGGACCCAGTACTTC.

This clone came up a few times. The chain joins TRBV5-6 to TRBJ2-5, with TRBD1 matching over 8 bases. The CDR3 consists of 16 residues. V lost 1 base, J lost 6 bases, and 11 bases stayed unmatched. The germline CDR1 and CDR2 sequences are SGHDT and YYEEEE. CDR3 DNA: TGTGCCAGCAGCTTGCCTGGGACAGGTCCTAGAAAGACCCAGTACTTC. Translating it yields CASSLPGTGPRKTQYF.